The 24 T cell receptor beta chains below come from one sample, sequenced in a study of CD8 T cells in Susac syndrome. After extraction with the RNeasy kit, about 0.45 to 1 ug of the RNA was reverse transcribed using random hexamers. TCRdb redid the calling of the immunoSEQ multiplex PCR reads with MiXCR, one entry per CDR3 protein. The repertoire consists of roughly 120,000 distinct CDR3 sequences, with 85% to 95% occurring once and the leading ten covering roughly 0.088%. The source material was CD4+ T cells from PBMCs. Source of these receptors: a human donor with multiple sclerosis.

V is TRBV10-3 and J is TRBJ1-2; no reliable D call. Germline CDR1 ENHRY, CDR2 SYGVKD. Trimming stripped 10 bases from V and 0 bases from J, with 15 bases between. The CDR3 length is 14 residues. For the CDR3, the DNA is TGTGCCACTTCCTCGAGGGATACTAACTATGGCTACACCTTC. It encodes CATSSRDTNYGYTF.

The CDR3 nucleotides are TGTGCCAGCAGCCAAGATCTCCGTGTCGGTGAGCAGTTCTTC. This translates into CASSQDLRVGEQFF. The V call is TRBV14, the J call TRBJ2-1; D remains ambiguous. The CDR3 is made up of 14 amino acids. Germline CDR1 is SGHDN and CDR2 is FVKESK. The V gene lost 0 bases and the J gene lost 9 bases, with 12 bases spanning the gap.

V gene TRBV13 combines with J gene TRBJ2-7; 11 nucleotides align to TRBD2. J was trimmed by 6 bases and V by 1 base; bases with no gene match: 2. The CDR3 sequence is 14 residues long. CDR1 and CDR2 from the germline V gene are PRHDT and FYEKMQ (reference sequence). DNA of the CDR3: TGTGCCAGCAGCTTAGTAGCGGGGGGGCTCGAGCAGTACTTC. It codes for CASSLVAGGLEQYF.

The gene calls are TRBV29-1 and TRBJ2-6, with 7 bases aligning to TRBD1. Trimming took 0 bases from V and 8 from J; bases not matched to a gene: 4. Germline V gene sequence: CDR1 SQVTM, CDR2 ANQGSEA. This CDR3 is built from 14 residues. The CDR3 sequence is CSVEEDRRTNVLTF. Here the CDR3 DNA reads TGCAGCGTTGAAGAGGACAGGAGGACCAACGTCCTGACTTTC.

In DNA form, the CDR3 reads TGTGCCAGCAGCTTTACCGGGGAGCTGTTTTTT. This codes for CASSFTGELFF. This chain uses TRBV5-6 with TRBJ2-2; no clear D gene. Germline CDR1 is SGHDT and CDR2 is YYEEEE. This CDR3 contains 11 residues. The V and J ends lost 2 bases and 5 bases respectively, with 1 base between them.

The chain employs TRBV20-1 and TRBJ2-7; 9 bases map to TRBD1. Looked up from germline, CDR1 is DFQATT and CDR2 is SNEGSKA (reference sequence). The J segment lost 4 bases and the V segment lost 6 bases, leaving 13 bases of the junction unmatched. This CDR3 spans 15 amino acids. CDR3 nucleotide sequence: TGCAGTGCGCGACCCGGGACAGGGTCCTCATACGAGCAGTACTTC. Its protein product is CSARPGTGSSYEQYF.

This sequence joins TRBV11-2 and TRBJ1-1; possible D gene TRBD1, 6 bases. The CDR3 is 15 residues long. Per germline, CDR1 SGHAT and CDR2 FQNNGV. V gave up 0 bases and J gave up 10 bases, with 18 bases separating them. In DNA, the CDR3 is TGTGCCAGCAGCTTAGATAGCGATGGGGGCTACCGAGCTTTCTTT. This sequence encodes CASSLDSDGGYRAFF.

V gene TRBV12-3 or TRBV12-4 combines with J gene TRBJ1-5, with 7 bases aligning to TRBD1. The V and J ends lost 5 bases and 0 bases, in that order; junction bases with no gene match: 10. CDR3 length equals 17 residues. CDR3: CASSQLGQSTSNQPQHF. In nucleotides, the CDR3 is TGTGCCAGCAGTCAATTGGGACAGAGCACTAGCAATCAGCCCCAGCATTTT.

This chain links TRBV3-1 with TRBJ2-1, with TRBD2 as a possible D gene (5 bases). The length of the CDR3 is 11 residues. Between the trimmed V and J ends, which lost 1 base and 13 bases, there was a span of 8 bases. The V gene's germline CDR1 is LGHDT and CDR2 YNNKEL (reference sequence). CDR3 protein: CASSQGLAQFF. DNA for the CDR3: TGTGCCAGCAGCCAAGGGCTAGCCCAGTTCTTC.

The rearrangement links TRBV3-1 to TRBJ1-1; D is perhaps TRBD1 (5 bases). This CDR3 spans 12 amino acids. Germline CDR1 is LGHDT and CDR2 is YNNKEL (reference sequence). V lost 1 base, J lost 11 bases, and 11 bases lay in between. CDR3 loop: CASSQGGRGAFF. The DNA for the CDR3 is TGTGCCAGCAGCCAAGGGGGGAGGGGTGCTTTCTTT.

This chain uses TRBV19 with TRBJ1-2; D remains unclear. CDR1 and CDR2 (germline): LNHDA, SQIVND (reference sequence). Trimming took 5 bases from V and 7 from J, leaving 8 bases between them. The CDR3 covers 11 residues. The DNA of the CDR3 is TGTGCCAGTAGTTCCCGGGGTGGCTACACCTTC. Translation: CASSSRGGYTF.

The CDR3 sequence is CASRGWRGVNGYTF. CDR3 sequence (DNA): TGTGCCAGCAGAGGGTGGCGGGGAGTGAATGGCTACACCTTC. The gene calls are TRBV28 and TRBJ1-2, with unresolved D. The ends were cut back, 6 bases at V and 6 bases at J, with 17 bases in the middle. The CDR3 sequence is 14 residues long. Germline CDR1 is MDHEN and CDR2 is SYDVKM.

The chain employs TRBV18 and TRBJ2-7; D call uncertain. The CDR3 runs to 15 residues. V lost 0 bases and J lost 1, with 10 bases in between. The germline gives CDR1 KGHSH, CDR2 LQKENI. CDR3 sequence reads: CASSPPQPNSYEQYF. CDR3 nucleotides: TGTGCCAGCTCACCACCGCAGCCTAATTCCTACGAGCAGTACTTC.

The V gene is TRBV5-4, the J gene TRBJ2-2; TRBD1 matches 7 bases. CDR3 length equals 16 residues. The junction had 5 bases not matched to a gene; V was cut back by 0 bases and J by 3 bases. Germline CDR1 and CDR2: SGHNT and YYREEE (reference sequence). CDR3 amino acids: CASSLVGTEDTGELFF. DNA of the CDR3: TGTGCCAGCAGCTTGGTCGGGACAGAGGACACCGGGGAGCTGTTTTTT.

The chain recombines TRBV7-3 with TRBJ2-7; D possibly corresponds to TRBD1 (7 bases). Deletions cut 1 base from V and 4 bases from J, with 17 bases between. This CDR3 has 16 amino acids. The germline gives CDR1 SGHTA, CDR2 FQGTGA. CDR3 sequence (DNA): TGTGCCAGCAGCTTAAACCCCGGGCAGGGGGGATACGAGCAGTACTTC. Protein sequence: CASSLNPGQGGYEQYF.

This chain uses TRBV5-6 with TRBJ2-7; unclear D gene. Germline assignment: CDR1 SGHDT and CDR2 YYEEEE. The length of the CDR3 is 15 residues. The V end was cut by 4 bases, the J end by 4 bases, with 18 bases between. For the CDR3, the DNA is TGTGCCAGCAGCCCCACAGATCGACACCGATACGAGCAGTACTTC. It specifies CASSPTDRHRYEQYF.

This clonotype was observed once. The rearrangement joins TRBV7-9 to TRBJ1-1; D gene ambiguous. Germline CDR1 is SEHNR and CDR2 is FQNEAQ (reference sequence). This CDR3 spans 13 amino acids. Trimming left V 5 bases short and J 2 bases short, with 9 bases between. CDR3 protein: CASSVSLNTEAFF. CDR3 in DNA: TGTGCCAGCAGCGTCAGTTTAAACACTGAAGCTTTCTTT.

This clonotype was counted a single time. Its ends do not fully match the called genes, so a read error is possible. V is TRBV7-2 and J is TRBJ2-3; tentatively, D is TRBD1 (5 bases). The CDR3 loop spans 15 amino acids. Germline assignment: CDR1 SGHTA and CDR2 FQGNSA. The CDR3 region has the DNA TGTGCCAGCATCTTAGTTGGGAATAGGGGAGATACGCAGTATTTT. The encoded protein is CASILVGNRGDTQYF.

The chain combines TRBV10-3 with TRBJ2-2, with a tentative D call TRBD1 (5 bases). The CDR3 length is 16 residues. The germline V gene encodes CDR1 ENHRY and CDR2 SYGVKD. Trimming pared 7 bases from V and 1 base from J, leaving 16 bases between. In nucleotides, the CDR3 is TGTGCCATCACTGATCCCGTCGACAGGAACACCGGGGAGCTGTTTTTT. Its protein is CAITDPVDRNTGELFF.

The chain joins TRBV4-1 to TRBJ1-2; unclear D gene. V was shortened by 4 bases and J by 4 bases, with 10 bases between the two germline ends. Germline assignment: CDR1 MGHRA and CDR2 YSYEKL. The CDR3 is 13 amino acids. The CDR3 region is CASSPDGRYGYTF. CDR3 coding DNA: TGCGCCAGCAGCCCCGACGGGCGCTATGGCTACACCTTC.

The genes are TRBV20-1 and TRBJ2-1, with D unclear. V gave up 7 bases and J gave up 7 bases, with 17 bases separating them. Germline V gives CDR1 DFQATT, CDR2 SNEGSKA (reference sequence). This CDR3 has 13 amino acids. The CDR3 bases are TGCAGTGTCTCGCGTTATTATGTAAATGAGCAGTTCTTC. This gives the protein CSVSRYYVNEQFF.

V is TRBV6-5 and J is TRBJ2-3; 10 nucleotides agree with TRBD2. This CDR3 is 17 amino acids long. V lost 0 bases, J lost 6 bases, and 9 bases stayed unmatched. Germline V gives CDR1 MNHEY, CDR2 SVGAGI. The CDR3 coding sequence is TGTGCCAGCAGTTACTCGAGCGGGGGGGCTCCGTGGGATACGCAGTATTTT. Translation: CASSYSSGGAPWDTQYF.

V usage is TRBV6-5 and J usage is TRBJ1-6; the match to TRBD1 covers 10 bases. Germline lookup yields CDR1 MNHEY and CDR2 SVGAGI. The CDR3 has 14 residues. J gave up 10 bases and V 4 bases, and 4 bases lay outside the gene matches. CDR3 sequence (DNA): TGTGCCAGCAGTTGGGACAGGGGAGGATCACCCCTCCACTTT. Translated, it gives CASSWDRGGSPLHF.

The CDR3 region is CSARGQTGANVLTF. CDR3 nucleotides: TGCAGTGCTAGGGGACAGACCGGGGCCAACGTCCTGACTTTC. The chain joins TRBV20-1 to TRBJ2-6; TRBD1 aligns across 7 bases. The CDR3 has 14 residues. The V gene's germline CDR1 is DFQATT and CDR2 SNEGSKA (reference sequence). Losses at the gene ends were 3 bases for V and 4 bases for J; bases not matched to a gene: 3.